These T cell receptor beta chains were read from a single sample in a study of breast tumors, draining lymph nodes, adjacent tissues. One entry per CDR3 protein, called by TCRdb with MiXCR from the multiplex PCR reads. Of around 130,000 distinct CDR3 sequences listed, 21% are singletons. The material sequenced was axillary lymph node tissue. These receptors were collected from a female donor with breast cancer. Some clones in this sample may be carry-over from other donors' samples. Both conserved end residues are part of each CDR3. Each record gives: V gene, clone size, D gene, J gene, CDR3 DNA, CDR3 protein. The D gene is left open where the match is weak. Rows may omit the clone size; those that give it use once, few, many or a size class.

V: TRBV11-2
size: many
D: .
J: TRBJ2-3
DNA: TGTGCCAGCAGCTTAGGGGTTGGCGGGAGCACAGATACGCAGTATTTT
CDR3: CASSLGVGGSTDTQYF

V: TRBV6-5
size: .
D: .
J: TRBJ2-2
DNA: TGTGCCAGCAGTTACTTAGGGACAAACACCGGGGAGCTGTTTTTT
CDR3: CASSYLGTNTGELFF

V: TRBV9
size: .
D: .
J: TRBJ2-5
DNA: TGTGCCAGCAGCTCCCCGGGGGCCCGGGAGACCCGGTACTTC
CDR3: CASSSPGARETRYF

V: TRBV3-1
size: .
D: .
J: TRBJ1-2
DNA: TGTGCCAGCAGCCAAGAGTCAGGAGTTGGCTATGGCTACACCTTC
CDR3: CASSQESGVGYGYTF

V: TRBV11-2
size: few
D: .
J: TRBJ2-6
DNA: TGTGCCAGCAGCCCGGGCAACGTCCTGACTTTC
CDR3: CASSPGNVLTF

V: TRBV4-1
size: few
D: TRBD1
J: TRBJ2-4
DNA: TGCGCCAGCAGCCAGCCTCGACAGGGAAGTAGAAGACACATTCAGTACTTC
CDR3: CASSQPRQGSRRHIQYF

V: TRBV20-1
size: many
D: TRBD1
J: TRBJ2-1
DNA: TGCAGTGCTATAAACAGGGGACAGCCCTACAATGAGCAGTTCTTC
CDR3: CSAINRGQPYNEQFF

V: TRBV6-5
size: many
D: TRBD1
J: TRBJ2-7
DNA: TGTGCCAGCAGTTACCCGGACAGGTCCTACGAGCAGTACTTC
CDR3: CASSYPDRSYEQYF

V: TRBV18
size: few
D: TRBD1
J: TRBJ1-3
DNA: TGTGCCAGCTCACTGGCCCCAGGGGGCACTGCCAACTCTGGAAACACCATATATTTT
CDR3: CASSLAPGGTANSGNTIYF

V: TRBV11-2
size: many
D: .
J: TRBJ2-5
DNA: TGTGCCAGCAGCTTAGCCACAGAGACCCAGTACTTC
CDR3: CASSLATETQYF

V: TRBV6-4
size: many
D: .
J: TRBJ1-2
DNA: TGTGCCAGCAGTGACCCGACAGATGGCTACACCTTC
CDR3: CASSDPTDGYTF

V: TRBV12-3/TRBV12-4
size: few
D: TRBD2
J: TRBJ2-5
DNA: TGTGCCAGCAGGCCGGGACTAGCGGCGTCAGGGGAGACCCAGTACTTC
CDR3: CASRPGLAASGETQYF

V: TRBV7-2
size: many
D: TRBD1
J: TRBJ2-7
DNA: TGTGCCAGCAGCTTGTCTACAGGGGGCCTCTACGAGCAGTACTTC
CDR3: CASSLSTGGLYEQYF

V: TRBV5-5
size: many
D: TRBD1
J: TRBJ2-5
DNA: TGTGCCAGCAGTTTGTGGACAGGTCAAGAGACCCAGTACTTC
CDR3: CASSLWTGQETQYF

V: TRBV19
size: many
D: .
J: TRBJ2-1
DNA: TGTGCCAGTAGTCCGGCCTACGGGTTGAATGAGCAGTTCTTC
CDR3: CASSPAYGLNEQFF

V: TRBV12-3/TRBV12-4
size: .
D: .
J: TRBJ1-2
DNA: TGTGCCAGCAGATTTTTCCCGGGGAACTATGGCTACGCCTTC
CDR3: CASRFFPGNYGYAF

V: TRBV7-3
size: many
D: TRBD1
J: TRBJ1-5
DNA: TGTGCCAGCAGCTTAACAGCGACAGGGACTCCCCAGCATTTT
CDR3: CASSLTATGTPQHF

V: TRBV9
size: .
D: .
J: TRBJ2-4
DNA: TGTGCCAGCAGCGTAGGGCCGGGCATGGGAAACATTCAGTACTTC
CDR3: CASSVGPGMGNIQYF

V: TRBV25-1
size: many
D: TRBD1
J: TRBJ2-3
DNA: TGTGCCAGCAGTCCAGTATACCGTCTAGGGACAGATCCAAACACAGATACGCAGTATTTT
CDR3: CASSPVYRLGTDPNTDTQYF

V: TRBV20-1
size: many
D: TRBD2
J: TRBJ2-7
DNA: TGCAGTGCTAGAGATCCCCAGGGGACTAGCGGTAACGAGCAGTACTTC
CDR3: CSARDPQGTSGNEQYF

V: TRBV20-1
size: many
D: TRBD2
J: TRBJ2-1
DNA: TGCAGCGCACATACTACGACTAGCACAAATTCCTACAATGAGCAGTTCTTC
CDR3: CSAHTTTSTNSYNEQFF

V: TRBV7-2
size: many
D: .
J: TRBJ2-7
DNA: TGTGCCAGCAGCTTAGTAGAGTATCCGTCCTACGAGCAGTACTTC
CDR3: CASSLVEYPSYEQYF

V: TRBV7-6
size: many
D: .
J: TRBJ2-3
DNA: TGTGCCAGCAGCTTAGATACGCAGTATTTT
CDR3: CASSLDTQYF

V: TRBV6-1
size: many
D: .
J: TRBJ2-2
DNA: TGTGCCAGCAGTGAAGCAGCAGGGAACACCGGGGAGCTGTTTTTT
CDR3: CASSEAAGNTGELFF

V: TRBV7-9
size: many
D: TRBD1
J: TRBJ2-7
DNA: TGTGCCAGCAGCTTAGGTCTCGGACAGGGGGCTAGAAACGAGCAGTACTTC
CDR3: CASSLGLGQGARNEQYF

V: TRBV2
size: many
D: .
J: TRBJ2-3
DNA: TGTGCCAGCAGTGGGCCACAGGGCACGCAGTATTTT
CDR3: CASSGPQGTQYF

V: TRBV6-6
size: many
D: .
J: TRBJ2-7
DNA: TGTGCCAGCAGAACCGGCTCCTACGAGCAGTACTTC
CDR3: CASRTGSYEQYF

V: TRBV15
size: few
D: TRBD1
J: TRBJ1-5
DNA: TGTGCCACCCGGTCGGGTGGACAGGGGCTCTATAGCAATCAGCCCCAGCATTTT
CDR3: CATRSGGQGLYSNQPQHF

V: TRBV9
size: many
D: .
J: TRBJ2-2
DNA: TGTGCCAGCAGCGTAGCGGCAGAACTCACCGGGGAGCTGTTTTTT
CDR3: CASSVAAELTGELFF

V: TRBV6-6
size: many
D: .
J: TRBJ2-1
DNA: TGTGCCAGCAGTTTCAACAATGAGCAGTTCTTC
CDR3: CASSFNNEQFF

V: TRBV7-3
size: many
D: .
J: TRBJ2-2
DNA: TGTGCCAGCAGCTTAACCCCAGGGGCCGGGGAGCTGTTTTTT
CDR3: CASSLTPGAGELFF

V: TRBV7-3
size: many
D: TRBD1
J: TRBJ2-2
DNA: TGTGCCAGCAGCCCTCCTGGGACAGGGGGCAACGGGGAGCTGTTTTTT
CDR3: CASSPPGTGGNGELFF

V: TRBV10-2
size: many
D: .
J: TRBJ2-7
DNA: TGCGCCAGCGGAGGCCGGGGCTACGAGCAGTACTTC
CDR3: CASGGRGYEQYF

V: TRBV6-4
size: many
D: TRBD1
J: TRBJ2-2
DNA: TGTGCCAGCAGTCCTGGGACAGGGGGCTTCGGCGGGGAGCTGTTTTTT
CDR3: CASSPGTGGFGGELFF

V: TRBV12-3/TRBV12-4
size: many
D: .
J: TRBJ2-2
DNA: TGTGCCAGCGCGGGGGCCACCGGGGAGCTGTTTTTT
CDR3: CASAGATGELFF

V: TRBV20-1
size: .
D: .
J: TRBJ1-1
DNA: TGCAGTGCTAGACAGGGGAACCCTGAAGCTTTCTTT
CDR3: CSARQGNPEAFF

V: TRBV20-1
size: few
D: TRBD1
J: TRBJ2-2
DNA: TGCAGTGCTTATGACAGGGGAAACACCGGGGAGCTGTTTTTT
CDR3: CSAYDRGNTGELFF

V: TRBV19
size: many
D: TRBD2
J: TRBJ2-1
DNA: TGTGCCAGTAGTATGGACCCAGCGGGAGGCACCTACAATGAGCAGTTCTTC
CDR3: CASSMDPAGGTYNEQFF

V: TRBV18
size: many
D: TRBD2
J: TRBJ2-7
DNA: TGTGCCAGCTCACCGGGGACTAACTCCTACGAGCAGTACTTC
CDR3: CASSPGTNSYEQYF

V: TRBV12-3/TRBV12-4
size: many
D: .
J: TRBJ2-3
DNA: TGTGCCAGCAGTTCGACGGGGCAGTATTTT
CDR3: CASSSTGQYF

V: TRBV29-1
size: .
D: .
J: TRBJ1-1
DNA: TGCAGCGTTGTGTGGGCGGGGGGGGCCCACATCGGCACTGAAGCTTTCTTT
CDR3: CSVVWAGGAHIGTEAFF

V: TRBV18
size: few
D: TRBD2
J: TRBJ2-2
DNA: TGTGCCAGCTCACCACAAGAGACTAGCCTCGGGGAGCTGTTTTTT
CDR3: CASSPQETSLGELFF

V: TRBV7-2
size: many
D: TRBD2
J: TRBJ2-7
DNA: TGTGCCAGCAGCTTAGCGTCTAGCGGCCCCTACGAGCAGTACTTC
CDR3: CASSLASSGPYEQYF

V: TRBV30
size: .
D: .
J: TRBJ2-3
DNA: TGTGCCTGGAGTTTCATGAGGGATACGCAGTATTTT
CDR3: CAWSFMRDTQYF

V: TRBV5-1
size: .
D: .
J: TRBJ2-3
DNA: TGTGCCAGCAGCCAAGAGAGGTCCACAGATACGCAGTATTTC
CDR3: CASSQERSTDTQYF

V: TRBV27
size: .
D: .
J: TRBJ2-6
DNA: TGTGCCAGTCGTTCTCGTTGGTCTGGGGCCAACGTCCTGACTTTC
CDR3: CASRSRWSGANVLTF

V: TRBV6-1
size: many
D: .
J: TRBJ2-7
DNA: TGTGCCAGCAGTGAAGCCTTGGGGTTGGGCGAGCAGTACTTC
CDR3: CASSEALGLGEQYF

V: TRBV11-2
size: many
D: .
J: TRBJ2-2
DNA: TGTGCCAGCAGTCGCCCCGCCGGCGGGGAGCTGTTTTTT
CDR3: CASSRPAGGELFF

V: TRBV2
size: many
D: .
J: TRBJ2-3
DNA: TGTGCCAGCAGTGAAATGGGGTATACGCAGTATTTT
CDR3: CASSEMGYTQYF

V: TRBV10-3
size: many
D: TRBD2
J: TRBJ2-3
DNA: TGTGCCATCAGTAGCGGGAGGGGGTTAGATACGCAGTATTTT
CDR3: CAISSGRGLDTQYF